A single sample is the source of the 15 T cell receptor beta chains below, sequenced in a study of response to subunit inactivated influenza vaccine. TCRdb reprocessed the RT-PCR reads with MiXCR, giving one entry per CDR3 protein. The sample holds some 850,000 distinct CDR3 sequences, about a fifth seen once. Sequencing was performed on PBMCs from blood, taken 4 to 6 days after vaccination. These TCRs come from a man aged 50 or older who received an inactivated influenza vaccine.

The chain couples TRBV24-1 to TRBJ2-1; D possibly uses TRBD1 or TRBD2 (5 bases each). Trimming took off 3 bases at V and 5 bases at J, with 10 bases between the two ends. Germline CDR1 is KGHDR and CDR2 is SFDVKD. CDR3 length: 14 residues. The CDR3 DNA sequence: TGTGCCACCAGTGATCCGGGACGCGACAATGAGCAGTTCTTC. Translation: CATSDPGRDNEQFF.

This clonotype has only one observation. V usage is TRBV10-3 and J usage is TRBJ2-7; the D gene could be TRBD1 or TRBD2 (5 bases each). With 1 base removed from V and 1 base from J, the gap between germline ends came to 17 bases. This CDR3 region has 17 residues. CDR1 and CDR2 from the germline V gene are ENHRY and SYGVKD. CDR3 region: CAISELASGYRSYEQYF. The CDR3 DNA follows: TGTGCCATCAGTGAGTTAGCTTCGGGGTACAGGTCCTACGAGCAGTACTTC.

This clonotype was observed a few times. The rearrangement uses TRBV4-2 and TRBJ1-6; D unresolved. Trimming cost V 0 bases and J 9 bases, with 6 bases left between them. This CDR3 comprises 13 residues. The germline CDR1 and CDR2 sequences are LGHNA and YNFKEQ. The CDR3 spells CASSQDIGSPLHF. The CDR3 bases are TGTGCCAGCAGCCAAGATATCGGTTCACCCCTCCACTTT.

The chain is built from TRBV7-3 and TRBJ2-1, with unresolved D. V was cut by 5 bases and J by 5 bases, with 10 bases left in between. The CDR3 covers 13 residues. CDR1 is SGHTA, CDR2 FQGTGA, per germline. Here the CDR3 reads CASSRRPDNEQFF. Written as DNA, the CDR3 is TGTGCCAGCAGCCGACGACCCGACAATGAGCAGTTCTTC. Full variable domain (remainder filled in from reference TRBV7-3 and TRBJ2-1): GAGVSQTPSNKVTEKGKYVELRCDPISGHTALYWYRQSLGQGPEFLIYFQGTGAADDSGLPNDRFFAVRPEGSVSTLKIQRTERGDSAVYLCASSRRPDNEQFFGPGTRLTVL.

The table lists this clonotype with many counts. The rearrangement joins TRBV29-1 to TRBJ2-5, with TRBD2 matching 9 bases. Trimming removed 1 base from V and 1 base from J; junction bases left unmatched: 4. Germline V gene lookup returns CDR1 SQVTM and CDR2 ANQGSEA. CDR3 length: 15 residues. The CDR3 here is CSVEGSSGSQETQYF. CDR3 bases: TGCAGCGTTGAAGGTAGTAGCGGGAGCCAAGAGACCCAGTACTTC.

This sequence joins TRBV25-1 and TRBJ1-2; the match to TRBD1 covers 8 bases. The germline CDR1 and CDR2 sequences are MGHDK and SYGVNS. The CDR3 runs to 14 residues. The V and J ends lost 4 bases and 6 bases, in that order; junction bases with no gene match: 7. The DNA of the CDR3 is TGTGCCAGCAGTGCCCACGACAGGGGCAATGGCTACACCTTC. Translation: CASSAHDRGNGYTF.

The genes are TRBV6-1 and TRBJ2-3; the D call may be TRBD1 or TRBD2 (6 bases each). The CDR3 has 14 residues. Per the germline V gene, CDR1 is MNHNS and CDR2 is SASEGT. Trimming took 4 bases from V and 6 from J, leaving 14 bases between them. CDR3 nucleotides: TGTGCCAGCAGTGCCGACAGGAGGGGGGATACGCAGTATTTT. Encoded protein: CASSADRRGDTQYF.

This chain connects TRBV7-2 to TRBJ2-5; TRBD2 matches 7 bases. Losses at the gene ends were 5 bases for V and 5 bases for J; bases not matched to a gene: 11. The CDR3 has 15 residues. Germline V gene lookup returns CDR1 SGHTA and CDR2 FQGNSA. The CDR3, as DNA: TGTGCCAGCAGCCCAGTGCCTAGCGGAGGGGAGACCCAGTACTTC. Translated, it gives CASSPVPSGGETQYF.

The chain joins TRBV6-1 to TRBJ2-5, with TRBD1 as a possible D gene (6 bases). This CDR3 contains 15 residues. Germline V CDR1 and CDR2: MNHNS, SASEGT. The ends were cut back, 8 bases at V and 1 base at J, with 17 bases in the middle. The CDR3 DNA reads TGTGCCAGCGGCTTGGGGGCGTATTCCCAAGAGACCCAGTACTTC. Protein sequence: CASGLGAYSQETQYF.

As regards this clonotype: The junction shows a germline mismatch at one end, possibly a read error. The chain joins TRBV15 to TRBJ2-3, with D unresolved. CDR1 and CDR2 (germline): LNHNV, YYDKDF (reference sequence). The CDR3 consists of 15 residues. CDR3 region: CATRRALSPTDTQYF. The CDR3 DNA sequence: TGTGCCACCAGGAGAGCTCTAAGTCCCACAGATACGCAGTATTTT.

This clonotype was found a few times. Here the CDR3 reads CASSLAEPITEAFF. The CDR3 coding sequence is TGCGCCAGCAGCTTGGCAGAGCCGATCACTGAAGCTTTCTTT. The genes are TRBV5-1 and TRBJ1-1; D is ambiguous. This CDR3 spans 14 amino acids. Per germline, CDR1 SGHRS and CDR2 YFSETQ. Deletions cut 0 bases from V and 4 bases from J, with 10 bases between.

The CDR3 nucleotides are TGTGCCAGCAGTGAATACGAGGGGAGCTCCTACAATGAGCAGTTCTTC. Residues: CASSEYEGSSYNEQFF. The V call is TRBV25-1, the J call TRBJ2-1; D tentatively fits TRBD1 or TRBD2 (5 bases each). The ends were cut back, 0 bases at V and 0 bases at J, with 9 bases in the middle. The CDR3 runs 16 residues. Looked up from germline, CDR1 is MGHDK and CDR2 is SYGVNS.

This chain uses TRBV4-2 with TRBJ2-7; D may be TRBD2 (6 bases). V shed 4 bases and J shed 3 bases, with 19 bases lying between them. This CDR3 is built from 16 residues. Germline V gives CDR1 LGHNA, CDR2 YNFKEQ. The CDR3 DNA reads TGTGCCAGCAGCCTCGATAGGAGGGGAAGTATCTACGAGCAGTACTTC. Translated: CASSLDRRGSIYEQYF.

This clonotype was seen more than once but under ten times. The V call is TRBV12-3 or TRBV12-4, the J call TRBJ2-7; D gene uncertain. There are 15 residues in the CDR3. Trimming left V 1 base short and J 0 bases short, with 10 bases between. The DNA for the CDR3 is TGTGCCAGCAGTTTAGAGGAAGGGTTCTCCTACGAGCAGTACTTC. Its translation is CASSLEEGFSYEQYF.

This clonotype has just a few counts. The chain combines TRBV7-8 with TRBJ1-2; D is uncertain. Germline assignment: CDR1 SGHVS and CDR2 FQNEAQ. The CDR3 spans 14 residues. V was shortened by 1 base and J by 4 bases, with 10 bases between the two germline ends. This chain's CDR3 is CASSLGTASYGYTF. The CDR3 coding sequence is TGTGCCAGCAGCTTAGGAACAGCCTCCTATGGCTACACCTTC.